This is a list of T cell receptor beta chains from one sample in a study of glioma-infiltrating T cells after dendritic cell vaccination. The repertoire was sequenced with immunoSEQ multiplex PCR; TCRdb's copy has only in-frame clones and lacks some. This table holds approximately 48,000 clones, roughly 85% found once. The sample in question was blood, obtained before dendritic cell vaccination. All receptors derive from a human donor with glioblastoma. CDR3s include the opening cysteine and the closing phenylalanine or tryptophan. The D gene is left open where the match is weak. A clone size is listed for some rows: how often the clone was seen (once, few, many), or a class if it is expanded.

cdr3_length,clone_size,v_call,j_call,d_call,cdr3_aa,cdr3_nt
15,NA,TRBV2,TRBJ1-3,NA,CASSVTGSSGNTIYF,TGTGCCAGCAGTGTAACAGGCAGCTCTGGAAACACCATATATTTT
13,NA,TRBV29-1,TRBJ1-2,TRBD1,CSATGQNSYGYTF,TGCAGCGCTACGGGACAGAACTCCTATGGCTACACCTTC
14,NA,TRBV11-2,TRBJ1-5,NA,CASSFDSSNQPQHF,TGTGCCAGCAGCTTCGACAGTAGCAATCAGCCCCAGCATTTT
17,NA,TRBV7-9,TRBJ1-1,NA,CASSLGGPTGIGTEAFF,TGTGCCAGCAGCTTAGGGGGGCCTACAGGGATTGGCACTGAAGCTTTCTTT
20,once,TRBV7-6,TRBJ2-7,NA,CASSLGPSGNAARSSYEQYF,TGTGCCAGCAGCTTAGGGCCTTCGGGGAATGCGGCTAGGTCCTCCTACGAGCAGTACTTC
14,NA,TRBV5-1,TRBJ1-5,TRBD1,CASSLEGANQPQHF,TGCGCCAGCAGCTTGGAGGGGGCAAATCAGCCCCAGCATTTT
13,NA,TRBV7-2,TRBJ1-1,NA,CASSSGQWSEAFF,TGTGCCAGCAGCTCAGGACAGTGGTCTGAAGCTTTCTTT
16,NA,TRBV2,TRBJ1-1,TRBD1,CASSNGQGVRNTEAFF,TGTGCCAGCAGTAATGGACAGGGCGTCCGAAACACTGAAGCTTTCTTT
16,NA,TRBV30,TRBJ1-1,NA,CAWSLLAGIANTEAFF,TGTGCCTGGAGTCTGCTGGCAGGGATAGCTAACACTGAAGCTTTCTTT
18,NA,TRBV11-2,TRBJ1-2,NA,CASSLDPPPGNIRYGYTF,TGTGCCAGCAGCTTAGATCCTCCCCCAGGGAATATCCGCTATGGCTACACCTTC
12,NA,TRBV5-1,TRBJ1-1,TRBD1,CASSRTGGEAFF,TGCGCCAGCAGCCGTACAGGGGGGGAAGCTTTCTTT
15,NA,TRBV19,TRBJ2-3,NA,CASTKRSGSTDTQYF,TGTGCCAGTACCAAACGTAGCGGTAGCACAGATACGCAGTATTTT
17,few,TRBV27,TRBJ2-7,TRBD2,CASSFRTAGLLTDEQYF,TGTGCCAGCAGTTTTCGAACAGCGGGACTCCTGACGGACGAGCAGTACTTC
15,NA,TRBV5-5,TRBJ2-7,TRBD1,CASSLDQGQGYEQYF,TGTGCCAGCAGCTTGGACCAGGGACAGGGGTACGAGCAGTACTTC
13,NA,TRBV2,TRBJ2-7,NA,CASRTADRGEQYF,TGTGCCAGCAGGACCGCGGACAGAGGCGAGCAGTACTTC
15,medium-sized,TRBV7-2,TRBJ1-1,NA,CASSLGRQGPTEAFF,TGTGCCAGCAGCTTAGGTCGGCAGGGTCCCACTGAAGCTTTCTTT
15,few,TRBV5-4,TRBJ2-3,TRBD2,CASSLGAGVTDTQYF,TGTGCCAGCAGCTTGGGAGCGGGAGTCACAGATACGCAGTATTTT
14,NA,TRBV6-1,TRBJ2-5,NA,CASSYGGVSETQYF,TGTGCCAGCAGTTATGGAGGGGTGAGCGAGACCCAGTACTTC
17,NA,TRBV18,TRBJ2-3,NA,CASSPPSQGLFTDTQYF,TGTGCCAGCTCACCACCATCCCAGGGATTATTCACAGATACGCAGTATTTT
16,NA,TRBV5-1,TRBJ2-7,TRBD2,CASSYEATSASYEQYF,TGCGCCAGCAGCTACGAGGCGACTAGCGCCTCCTACGAGCAGTACTTC
14,NA,TRBV7-2,TRBJ2-7,NA,CASSLEAGPYEQYF,TGTGCCAGCAGCTTAGAGGCGGGACCCTACGAGCAGTACTTC
15,NA,TRBV29-1,TRBJ2-1,TRBD1,CSVATSLTGVNEQFF,TGCAGCGTTGCAACCTCACTGACAGGGGTAAATGAGCAGTTCTTC
17,NA,TRBV18,TRBJ2-1,TRBD2,CASSPTPPQGGYNEQFF,TGTGCCAGCTCACCCACCCCTCCGCAGGGAGGGTACAATGAGCAGTTCTTC
13,once,TRBV29-1,TRBJ2-7,NA,CSVEVGVSDEQYF,TGCAGCGTTGAGGTAGGGGTATCAGACGAGCAGTACTTC
16,NA,TRBV5-4,TRBJ2-3,TRBD2,CASSRPSSGGRYTQYF,TGTGCCAGCAGCCGGCCCTCTAGCGGGGGGCGGTATACGCAGTATTTT
16,NA,TRBV4-3,TRBJ2-1,TRBD2,CASSQDLTSGGNEQFF,TGCGCCAGCAGCCAAGATCTAACTAGCGGGGGGAATGAGCAGTTCTTC
13,NA,TRBV6-1,TRBJ2-5,NA,CASLVGSKETQYF,TGTGCCAGCTTGGTCGGGAGTAAAGAGACCCAGTACTTC
16,NA,TRBV19,TRBJ1-4,NA,CASSVSRGGTNEKLFF,TGTGCCAGTAGTGTATCTCGCGGTGGAACTAATGAAAAACTGTTTTTT
15,NA,TRBV14,TRBJ1-1,NA,CASSQELVRNTEAFF,TGTGCCAGCAGCCAAGAGTTAGTGAGGAACACTGAAGCTTTCTTT
11,NA,TRBV7-8,TRBJ2-7,NA,CASSLRDEQYF,TGTGCCAGCAGCTTACGCGACGAGCAGTACTTC
16,NA,TRBV11-2,TRBJ1-1,TRBD1,CASSLETGFSNTEAFF,TGTGCCAGCAGCTTAGAGACAGGGTTTTCGAACACTGAAGCTTTCTTT
15,NA,TRBV7-2,TRBJ2-6,NA,CASSLQESGANVLTF,TGTGCCAGCAGCTTACAAGAGTCTGGGGCCAACGTCCTGACTTTC
14,NA,TRBV18,TRBJ1-6,NA,CASSRRGGNSPLHF,TGTGCCAGCTCACGAAGGGGCGGCAATTCACCCCTCCACTTT
14,few,TRBV14,TRBJ2-7,TRBD1,CASSQDDRAREQYF,TGTGCCAGCAGCCAAGATGACAGGGCGAGGGAGCAGTACTTC
14,NA,TRBV7-9,TRBJ2-2,NA,CASSKGVGPGELFF,TGTGCCAGCAGCAAAGGGGTAGGCCCCGGGGAGCTGTTTTTT
17,NA,TRBV4-3,TRBJ2-1,TRBD2,CASSRWTSGRLYNEQFF,TGCGCCAGCAGCCGCTGGACTAGCGGGAGGCTCTACAATGAGCAGTTCTTC
15,once,TRBV7-9,TRBJ2-7,TRBD1,CASSPGTGWNYEQYF,TGTGCCAGCAGCCCCGGGACAGGGTGGAACTACGAGCAGTACTTC
16,NA,TRBV4-3,TRBJ1-1,NA,CASSQESPRVNTEAFF,TGCGCCAGCAGCCAAGAGAGCCCCAGGGTGAACACTGAAGCTTTCTTT
15,NA,TRBV5-1,TRBJ1-6,TRBD1,CASSLGQGVGSPLHF,TGCGCCAGCAGCTTGGGACAGGGGGTAGGATCACCCCTCCACTTT
13,NA,TRBV5-5,TRBJ1-1,NA,CASSFQANTEAFF,TGTGCCAGCAGCTTTCAGGCCAACACTGAAGCTTTCTTT
14,NA,TRBV6-5,TRBJ1-1,NA,CASSSRGLNTEAFF,TGTGCCAGCAGTTCCAGGGGACTAAACACTGAAGCTTTCTTT
16,NA,TRBV10-1,TRBJ2-7,NA,CASSESKDIRTYEQYF,TGCGCCAGCAGTGAGTCTAAGGACATAAGAACCTACGAGCAGTACTTC
17,NA,TRBV15,TRBJ2-7,TRBD1,CATSRSPPGQGDYEQYF,TGTGCCACCAGCAGATCTCCCCCGGGACAGGGAGACTACGAGCAGTACTTC
14,NA,TRBV19,TRBJ1-1,TRBD1,CASSITGVDTEAFF,TGTGCCAGTAGTATCACAGGGGTTGACACTGAAGCTTTCTTT
14,NA,TRBV9,TRBJ2-1,TRBD1,CASSPRGQYNEQFF,TGTGCCAGCAGCCCTCGGGGACAGTACAATGAGCAGTTCTTC
13,NA,TRBV5-1,TRBJ1-4,NA,CASSLGANEKLFF,TGCGCCAGCAGCTTGGGAGCTAATGAAAAACTGTTTTTT
13,NA,TRBV5-1,TRBJ2-1,NA,CASSLSDPNEQFF,TGCGCCAGCAGCTTGAGCGACCCCAATGAGCAGTTCTTC
17,NA,TRBV4-1,TRBJ2-1,TRBD2,CASSQPVRGGIYNEQFF,TGCGCCAGCAGCCAACCCGTGCGGGGGGGAATCTACAATGAGCAGTTCTTC
15,NA,TRBV5-1,TRBJ1-3,TRBD1,CASSSGQGSGNTIYF,TGCGCCAGCAGCTCGGGACAGGGCTCTGGAAACACCATATATTTT
16,NA,TRBV19,TRBJ1-1,TRBD1,CASSILSTGKGTEAFF,TGTGCCAGTAGTATCCTCTCGACAGGGAAGGGCACTGAAGCTTTCTTT
15,NA,TRBV27,TRBJ1-6,TRBD1,CASSSAGTDNSPLHF,TGTGCCAGCAGCTCGGCCGGGACAGATAATTCACCCCTCCACTTT
14,NA,TRBV5-4,TRBJ2-7,NA,CASSETQGQYEQYF,TGTGCCAGCAGCGAGACTCAGGGTCAGTACGAGCAGTACTTC
15,NA,TRBV7-2,TRBJ2-2,TRBD2,CASSLAGGGPGELFF,TGTGCCAGCAGCTTAGCGGGGGGAGGGCCCGGGGAGCTGTTTTTT
16,NA,TRBV7-9,TRBJ2-7,NA,CASSSDYRGLSYEQYF,TGTGCCAGCAGCTCGGACTACAGGGGTCTCTCCTACGAGCAGTACTTC
16,NA,TRBV4-2,TRBJ1-3,NA,CASSPLSGVAGNTIYF,TGTGCCAGCAGCCCCCTATCGGGGGTCGCAGGGAACACCATATATTTT
13,once,TRBV6-5,TRBJ1-1,NA,CASSGTVNTEAFF,TGTGCCAGCAGTGGGACTGTGAACACTGAAGCTTTCTTT
14,NA,TRBV6-5,TRBJ2-7,TRBD2,CASSWTSGAHEQYF,TGTGCCAGCAGTTGGACTAGCGGGGCCCACGAGCAGTACTTC